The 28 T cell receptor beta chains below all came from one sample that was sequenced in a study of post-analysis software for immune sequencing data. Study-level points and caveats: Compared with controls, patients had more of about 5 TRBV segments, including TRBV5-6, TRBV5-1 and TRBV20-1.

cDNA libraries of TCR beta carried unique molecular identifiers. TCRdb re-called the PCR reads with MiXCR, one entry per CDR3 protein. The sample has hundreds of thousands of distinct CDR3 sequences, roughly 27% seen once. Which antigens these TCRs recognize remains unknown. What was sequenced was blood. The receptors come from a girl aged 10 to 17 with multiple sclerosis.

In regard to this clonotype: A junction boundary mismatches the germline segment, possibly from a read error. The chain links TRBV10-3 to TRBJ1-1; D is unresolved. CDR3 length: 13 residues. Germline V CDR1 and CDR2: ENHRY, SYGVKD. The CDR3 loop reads CATSIDPGAEAFF. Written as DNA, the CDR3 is TGTGCCACCAGTATTGACCCCGGGGCTGAAGCTTTCTTT.

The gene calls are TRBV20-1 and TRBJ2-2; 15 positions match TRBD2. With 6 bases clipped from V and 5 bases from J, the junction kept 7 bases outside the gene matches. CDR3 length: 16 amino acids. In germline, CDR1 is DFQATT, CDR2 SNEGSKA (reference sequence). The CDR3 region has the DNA TGCAGTGCATCGGGACTAGCGGGGGGAAGTACCGGGGAGCTGTTTTTT. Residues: CSASGLAGGSTGELFF.

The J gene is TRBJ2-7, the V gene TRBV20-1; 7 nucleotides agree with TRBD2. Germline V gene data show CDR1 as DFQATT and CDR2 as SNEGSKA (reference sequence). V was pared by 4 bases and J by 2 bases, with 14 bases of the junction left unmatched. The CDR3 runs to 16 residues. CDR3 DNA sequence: TGCAGTGCTACGGCCCCTCGGGGGGTCCGAACCTACGAGCAGTACTTC. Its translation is CSATAPRGVRTYEQYF.

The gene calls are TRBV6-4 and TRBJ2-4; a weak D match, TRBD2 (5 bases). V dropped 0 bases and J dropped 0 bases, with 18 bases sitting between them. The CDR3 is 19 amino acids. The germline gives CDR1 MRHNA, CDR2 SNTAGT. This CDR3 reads CASSDSDRGLTLAKNIQYF. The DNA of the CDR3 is TGTGCCAGCAGTGACTCGGACCGAGGGCTCACTTTAGCCAAAAACATTCAGTACTTC.

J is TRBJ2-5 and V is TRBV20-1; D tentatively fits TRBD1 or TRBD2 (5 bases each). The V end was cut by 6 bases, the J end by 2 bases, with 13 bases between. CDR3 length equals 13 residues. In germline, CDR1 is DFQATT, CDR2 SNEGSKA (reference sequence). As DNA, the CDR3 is TGCAGTGCCCCTAGGGACGTTCAAGAGACCCAGTACTTC. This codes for CSAPRDVQETQYF.

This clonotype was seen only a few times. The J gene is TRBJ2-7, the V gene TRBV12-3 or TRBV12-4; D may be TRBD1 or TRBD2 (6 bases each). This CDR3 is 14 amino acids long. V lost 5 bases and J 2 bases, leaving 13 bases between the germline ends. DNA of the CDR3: TGTGCCAGCAGTGTAGGGGGGAATACCTACGAGCAGTACTTC. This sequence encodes CASSVGGNTYEQYF.

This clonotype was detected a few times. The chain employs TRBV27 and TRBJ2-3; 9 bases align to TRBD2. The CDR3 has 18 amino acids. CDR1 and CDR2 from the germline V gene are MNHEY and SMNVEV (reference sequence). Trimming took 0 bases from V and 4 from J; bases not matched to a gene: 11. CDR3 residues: CASSLSRVLAGVPDTQYF. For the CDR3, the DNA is TGTGCCAGCAGTTTATCGAGGGTTTTAGCGGGAGTGCCAGATACGCAGTATTTT.

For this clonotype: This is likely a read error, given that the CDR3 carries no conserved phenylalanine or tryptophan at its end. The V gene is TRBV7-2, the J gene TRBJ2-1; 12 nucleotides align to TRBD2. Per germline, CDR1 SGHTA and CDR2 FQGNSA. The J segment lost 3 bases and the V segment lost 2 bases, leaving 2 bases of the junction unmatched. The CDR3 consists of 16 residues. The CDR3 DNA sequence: TGTGCCAGCAGCTTACGGACTAGCGGGATCTACAATGAGCAGTTCTGC. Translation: CASSLRTSGIYNEQFC.

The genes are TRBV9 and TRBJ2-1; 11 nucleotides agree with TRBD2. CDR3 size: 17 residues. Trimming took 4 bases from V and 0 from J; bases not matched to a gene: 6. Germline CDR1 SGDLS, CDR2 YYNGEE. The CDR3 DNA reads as TGTGCCAGCAGCCCAGCGACTAGCGGGAACTCCTACAATGAGCAGTTCTTC. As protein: CASSPATSGNSYNEQFF.

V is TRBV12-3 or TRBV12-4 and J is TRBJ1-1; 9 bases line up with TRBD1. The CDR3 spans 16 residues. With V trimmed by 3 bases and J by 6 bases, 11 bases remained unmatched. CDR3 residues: CASSLGGTGKGSEAFF. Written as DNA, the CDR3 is TGTGCCAGCAGTTTGGGCGGGACAGGGAAAGGGTCTGAAGCTTTCTTT.

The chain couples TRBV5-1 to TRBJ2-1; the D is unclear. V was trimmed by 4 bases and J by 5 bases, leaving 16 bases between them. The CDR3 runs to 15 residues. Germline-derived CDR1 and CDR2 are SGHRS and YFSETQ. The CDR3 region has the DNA TGCGCCAGCAGCCCCTCGGTACAAACACACAATGAGCAGTTCTTC. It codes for CASSPSVQTHNEQFF.

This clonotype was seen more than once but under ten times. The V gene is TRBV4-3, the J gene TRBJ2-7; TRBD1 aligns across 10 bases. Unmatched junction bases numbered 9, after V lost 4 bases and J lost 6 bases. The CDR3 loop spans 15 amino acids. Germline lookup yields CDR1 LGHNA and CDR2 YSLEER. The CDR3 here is CASSPAGTGVVEQYF. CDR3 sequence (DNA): TGCGCCAGCAGCCCTGCCGGGACAGGGGTTGTCGAGCAGTACTTC.

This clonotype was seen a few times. In DNA, the CDR3 is TGTGCCAGCAGGAGAGACAGGGGGCCTGTCACAGATACGCAGTATTTT. Amino acid sequence: CASRRDRGPVTDTQYF. This chain links TRBV28 with TRBJ2-3; 10 bases are a match to TRBD1. The CDR3 contains 16 residues. The germline V gene encodes CDR1 MDHEN and CDR2 SYDVKM. With V trimmed by 6 bases and J by 2 bases, 8 bases remained unmatched.

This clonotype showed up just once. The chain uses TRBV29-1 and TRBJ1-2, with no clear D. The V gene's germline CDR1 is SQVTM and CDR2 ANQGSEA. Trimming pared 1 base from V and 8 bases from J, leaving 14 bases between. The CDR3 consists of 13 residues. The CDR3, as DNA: TGCAGCGTTGAAGTCCGGGCTCTGGGGGGCTACACCTTC. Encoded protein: CSVEVRALGGYTF. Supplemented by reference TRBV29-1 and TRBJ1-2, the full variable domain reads SAVISQKPSRDICQRGTSLTIQCQVDSQVTMMFWYRQQPGQSLTLIATANQGSEATYESGFVIDKFPISRPNLTFSTLTVSNMSPEDSSIYLCSVEVRALGGYTFGSGTRLTVV.

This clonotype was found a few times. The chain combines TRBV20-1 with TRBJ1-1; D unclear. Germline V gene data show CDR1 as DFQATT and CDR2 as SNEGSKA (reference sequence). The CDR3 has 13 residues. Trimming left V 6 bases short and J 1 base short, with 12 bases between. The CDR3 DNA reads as TGCAGTGCCGGTGGTGGGTCGAACACTGAAGCTTTCTTT. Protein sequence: CSAGGGSNTEAFF.

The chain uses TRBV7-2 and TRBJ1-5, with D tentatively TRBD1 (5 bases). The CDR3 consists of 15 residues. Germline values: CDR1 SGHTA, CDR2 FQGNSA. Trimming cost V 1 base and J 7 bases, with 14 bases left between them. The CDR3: CASSLVGYGGQPQHF. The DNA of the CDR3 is TGTGCCAGCAGCTTAGTCGGGTACGGGGGACAGCCCCAGCATTTT.

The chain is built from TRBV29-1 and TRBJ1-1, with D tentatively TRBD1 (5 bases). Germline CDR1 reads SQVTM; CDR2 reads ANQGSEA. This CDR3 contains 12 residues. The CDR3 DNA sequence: TGCACCGTAGTTCGGACAAACACTGAAGCTTTCTTT. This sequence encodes CTVVRTNTEAFF.

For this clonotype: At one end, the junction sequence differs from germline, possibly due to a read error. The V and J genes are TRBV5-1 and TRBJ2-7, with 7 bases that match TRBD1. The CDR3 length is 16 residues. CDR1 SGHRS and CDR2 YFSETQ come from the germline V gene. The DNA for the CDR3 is TGCGCCAGCAGCAGGGGGTTTCGGGACAGCACCTACGGGCAGTACTTC. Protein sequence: CASSRGFRDSTYGQYF.

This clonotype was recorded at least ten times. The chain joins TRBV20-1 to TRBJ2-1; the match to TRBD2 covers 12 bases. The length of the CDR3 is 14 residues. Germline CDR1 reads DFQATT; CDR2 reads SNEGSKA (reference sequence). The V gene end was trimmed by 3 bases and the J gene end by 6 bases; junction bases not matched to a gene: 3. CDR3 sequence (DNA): TGCAGTGCTAGGACTAGCGGGAGTCTCAATGAGCAGTTCTTC. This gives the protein CSARTSGSLNEQFF.

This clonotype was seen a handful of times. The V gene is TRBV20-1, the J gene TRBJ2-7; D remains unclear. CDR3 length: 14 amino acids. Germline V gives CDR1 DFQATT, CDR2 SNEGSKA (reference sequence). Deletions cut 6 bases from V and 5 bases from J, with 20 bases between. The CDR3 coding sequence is TGCAGTGCGACCCCATGGGGTAACCCGGACGAGCAGTACTTC. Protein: CSATPWGNPDEQYF.

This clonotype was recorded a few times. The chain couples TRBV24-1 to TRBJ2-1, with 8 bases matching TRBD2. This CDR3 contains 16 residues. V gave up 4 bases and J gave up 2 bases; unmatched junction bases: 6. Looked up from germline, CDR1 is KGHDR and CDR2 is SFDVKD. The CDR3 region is CATSDPGLGTYNEQFF. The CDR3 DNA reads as TGTGCCACCAGTGACCCGGGACTAGGGACCTACAATGAGCAGTTCTTC.

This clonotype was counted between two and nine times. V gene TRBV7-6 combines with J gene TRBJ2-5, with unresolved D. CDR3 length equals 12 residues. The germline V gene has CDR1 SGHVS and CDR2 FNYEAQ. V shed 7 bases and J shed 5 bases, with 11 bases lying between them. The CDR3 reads CASNTMRETQYF. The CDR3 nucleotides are TGTGCCAGCAACACGATGCGGGAGACCCAGTACTTC.

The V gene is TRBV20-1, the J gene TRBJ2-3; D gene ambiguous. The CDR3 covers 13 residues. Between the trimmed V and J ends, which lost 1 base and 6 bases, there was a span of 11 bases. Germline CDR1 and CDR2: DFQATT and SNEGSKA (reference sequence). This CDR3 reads CSARAHSRDTQYF. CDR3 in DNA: TGCAGTGCTAGAGCCCACTCCCGGGATACGCAGTATTTT.

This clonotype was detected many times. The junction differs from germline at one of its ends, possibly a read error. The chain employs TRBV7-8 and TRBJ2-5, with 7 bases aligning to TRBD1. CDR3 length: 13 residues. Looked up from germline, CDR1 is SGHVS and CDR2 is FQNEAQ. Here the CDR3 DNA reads TGCGCCAGCAGCAGACAGGGACAAGAGACCCAGTACTTC. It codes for CASSRQGQETQYF.

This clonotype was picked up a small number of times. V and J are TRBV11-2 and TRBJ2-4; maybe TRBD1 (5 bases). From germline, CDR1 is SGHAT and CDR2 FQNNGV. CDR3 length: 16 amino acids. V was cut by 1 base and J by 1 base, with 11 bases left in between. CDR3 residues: CASSLGQGSAKNIQYF. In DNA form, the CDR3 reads TGTGCCAGCAGCTTAGGCCAGGGATCGGCCAAAAACATTCAGTACTTC. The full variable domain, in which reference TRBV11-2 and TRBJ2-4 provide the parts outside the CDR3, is EAGVAQSPRYKIIEKRQSVAFWCNPISGHATLYWYQQILGQGPKLLIQFQNNGVVDDSQLPKDRFSAERLKGVDSTLKIQPAKLEDSAVYLCASSLGQGSAKNIQYFGAGTRLSVL.

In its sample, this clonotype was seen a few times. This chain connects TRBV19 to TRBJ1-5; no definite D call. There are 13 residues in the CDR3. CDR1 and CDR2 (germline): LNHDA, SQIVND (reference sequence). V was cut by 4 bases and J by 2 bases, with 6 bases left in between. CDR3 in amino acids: CASSRSRNQPQHF. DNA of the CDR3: TGTGCCAGTAGTAGGTCACGCAATCAGCCCCAGCATTTT. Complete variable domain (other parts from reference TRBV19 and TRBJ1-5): DGGITQSPKYLFRKEGQNVTLSCEQNLNHDAMYWYRQDPGQGLRLIYYSQIVNDFQKGDIAEGYSVSREKKESFPLTVTSAQKNPTAFYLCASSRSRNQPQHFGDGTRLSIL.

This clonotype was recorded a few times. CDR3 nucleotides: TGTGCCAGCAGTTTTCTCCAGGGGAGCTACAATGAGCAGTTCTTC. Translated: CASSFLQGSYNEQFF. The V gene is TRBV12-3 or TRBV12-4, the J gene TRBJ2-1; D is possibly TRBD1 (6 bases). The CDR3 spans 15 residues. V lost 3 bases to trimming and J lost 3 bases, with 12 bases between them.

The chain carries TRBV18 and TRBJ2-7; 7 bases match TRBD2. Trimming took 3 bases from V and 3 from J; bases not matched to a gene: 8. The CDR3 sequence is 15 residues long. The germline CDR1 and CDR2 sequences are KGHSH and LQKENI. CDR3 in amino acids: CASSPDGAGFYEQYF. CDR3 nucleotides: TGTGCCAGCTCACCCGACGGAGCGGGATTCTACGAGCAGTACTTC.